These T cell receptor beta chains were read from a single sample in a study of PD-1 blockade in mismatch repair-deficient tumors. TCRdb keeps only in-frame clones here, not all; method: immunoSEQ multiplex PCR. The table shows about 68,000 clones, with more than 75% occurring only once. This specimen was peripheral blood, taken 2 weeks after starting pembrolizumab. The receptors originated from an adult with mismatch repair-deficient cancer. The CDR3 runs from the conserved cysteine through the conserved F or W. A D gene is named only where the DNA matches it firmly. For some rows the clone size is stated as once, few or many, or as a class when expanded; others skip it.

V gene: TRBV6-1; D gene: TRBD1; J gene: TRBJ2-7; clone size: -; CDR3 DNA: TGTGCCGCCGGGACAGCCTACGAGCAGTACTTC; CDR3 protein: CAAGTAYEQYF
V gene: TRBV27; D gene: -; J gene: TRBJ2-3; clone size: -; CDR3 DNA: TGTGCCAGCAGTTTAGGGTCAGCCCCCGGGAATACGCAGTATTTT; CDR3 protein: CASSLGSAPGNTQYF
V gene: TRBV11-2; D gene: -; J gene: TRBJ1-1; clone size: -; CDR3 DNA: TGTGCCAGCAGCTCCGCGGTGAACACTGAAGCTTTCTTT; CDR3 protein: CASSSAVNTEAFF
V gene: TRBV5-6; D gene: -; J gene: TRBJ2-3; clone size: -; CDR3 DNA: TGTGCCAGCAGCTTGAAAGGGGCCCGCGGGGATACGCAGTATTTT; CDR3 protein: CASSLKGARGDTQYF
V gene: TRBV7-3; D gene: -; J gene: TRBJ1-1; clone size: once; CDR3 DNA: TGTGCCAGCAGCCCGGGACCGGGGGTAGGGGAAGCTTTCTTT; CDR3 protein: CASSPGPGVGEAFF
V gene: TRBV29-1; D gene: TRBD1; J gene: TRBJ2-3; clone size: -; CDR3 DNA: TGCAGCTCCCTGGACAGGGCATTCACAGATACGCAGTATTTT; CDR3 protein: CSSLDRAFTDTQYF
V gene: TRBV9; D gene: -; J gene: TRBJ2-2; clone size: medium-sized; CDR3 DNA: TGTGCCAGCAGCGATCGGACCGGGGAGCTGTTTTTT; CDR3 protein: CASSDRTGELFF
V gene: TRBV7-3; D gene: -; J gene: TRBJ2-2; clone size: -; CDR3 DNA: TGTGCCAGCAGCTTCTCCCCGGGCAGGCGGGACACCGGGGAGCTGTTTTTT; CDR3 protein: CASSFSPGRRDTGELFF
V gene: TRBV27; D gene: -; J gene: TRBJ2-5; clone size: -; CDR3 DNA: TGTGCCAGCAGTTTCCTCCCGGGGGAGACCCAGTACTTC; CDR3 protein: CASSFLPGETQYF
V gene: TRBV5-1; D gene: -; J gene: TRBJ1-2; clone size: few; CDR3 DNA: TGCGCCAGCAGCTTGCCGAGGGCAGAGGATGGCTACACCTTC; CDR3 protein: CASSLPRAEDGYTF
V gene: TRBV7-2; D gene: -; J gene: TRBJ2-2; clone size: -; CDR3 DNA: TGTGCCAGCAGCTTATTGCCGGGAGCGGGCACCGGGGAGCTGTTTTTT; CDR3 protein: CASSLLPGAGTGELFF
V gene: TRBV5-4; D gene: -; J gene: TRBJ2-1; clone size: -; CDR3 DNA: TGTGCCAGCAGCTTGCGTTCGGGAGCCTACAATGAGCAGTTCTTC; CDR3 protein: CASSLRSGAYNEQFF
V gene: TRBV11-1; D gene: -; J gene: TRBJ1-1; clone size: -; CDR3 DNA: TGTGCCAGCACCCAAGGGGCAGCTTTGAACACTGAAGCTTTCTTT; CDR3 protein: CASTQGAALNTEAFF
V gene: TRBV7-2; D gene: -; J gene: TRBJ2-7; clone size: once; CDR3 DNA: TGTGCCAGCAGCTTAGGCCAGAAATCCTACGAGCAGTACTTC; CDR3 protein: CASSLGQKSYEQYF
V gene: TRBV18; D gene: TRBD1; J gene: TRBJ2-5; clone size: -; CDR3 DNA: TGTGCCAGCTCAACCATGGGGACAGGACAAGAGACCCAGTACTTC; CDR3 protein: CASSTMGTGQETQYF
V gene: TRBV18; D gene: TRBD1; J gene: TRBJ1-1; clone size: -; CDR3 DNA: TGTGCCAGCTCCACTACAGGGGAAACTGAAGCTTTCTTT; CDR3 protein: CASSTTGETEAFF
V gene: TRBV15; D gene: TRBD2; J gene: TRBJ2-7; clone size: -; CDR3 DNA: TGTGCCACCAGCAGAGCTGGAGAACTAGCGGACTACGAGCAGTACTTC; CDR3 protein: CATSRAGELADYEQYF
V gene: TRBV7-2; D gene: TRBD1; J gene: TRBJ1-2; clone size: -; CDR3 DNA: TGTGCCAGCAGCCTCGGACAGGGTCTCTATGGCTACACCTTC; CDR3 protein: CASSLGQGLYGYTF
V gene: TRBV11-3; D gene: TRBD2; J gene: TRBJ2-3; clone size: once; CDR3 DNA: TGTGCCAGCAGCTTAGCGGGAGGGAGGACAGATACGCAGTATTTT; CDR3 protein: CASSLAGGRTDTQYF
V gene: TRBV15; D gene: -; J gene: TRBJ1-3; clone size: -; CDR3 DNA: TGTGCCACCAGCAGAGATCCGGGATCTGGAAACACCATATATTTT; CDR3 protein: CATSRDPGSGNTIYF
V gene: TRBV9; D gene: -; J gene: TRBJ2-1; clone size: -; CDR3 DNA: TGTGCCAGCAGCGCCCTAATCGGGAATGAGCAGTTCTTC; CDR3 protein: CASSALIGNEQFF
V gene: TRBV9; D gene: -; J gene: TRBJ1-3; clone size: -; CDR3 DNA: TGTGCCAGCAGCGTAATAGGGGATGGAAACACCATATATTTT; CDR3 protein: CASSVIGDGNTIYF
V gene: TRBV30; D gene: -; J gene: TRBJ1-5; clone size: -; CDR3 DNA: TGTGCCTGGAGTACCGGGAGCGTCAATCAGCCCCAGCATTTT; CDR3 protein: CAWSTGSVNQPQHF
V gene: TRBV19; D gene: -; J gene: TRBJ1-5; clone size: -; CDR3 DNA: TGTGCCAGCACAACCCGGGGGGGTGGTGGTCAGCCCCAGCATTTT; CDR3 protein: CASTTRGGGGQPQHF
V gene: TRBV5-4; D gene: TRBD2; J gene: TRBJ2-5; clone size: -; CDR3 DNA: TGTGCCAGCAGCCCCAGACTAGCGGGAGTGGAAGAGACCCAGTACTTC; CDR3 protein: CASSPRLAGVEETQYF
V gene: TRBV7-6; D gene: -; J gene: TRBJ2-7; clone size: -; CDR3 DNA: TGTGCCAGCAGCCGCGACGCAGGGCGCGAGCAGTACTTC; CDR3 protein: CASSRDAGREQYF
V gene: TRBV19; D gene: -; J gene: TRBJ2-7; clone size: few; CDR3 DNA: TGTGCCACTCTGGACCGATACGAGCAGTACTTC; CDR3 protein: CATLDRYEQYF
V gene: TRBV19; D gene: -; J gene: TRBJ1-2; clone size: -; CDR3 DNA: TGTGCCAGTAGTACGTCACCGCCTGGAGGCTACACCTTC; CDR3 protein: CASSTSPPGGYTF
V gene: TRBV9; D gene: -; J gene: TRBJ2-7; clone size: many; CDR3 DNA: TGTGCCAGCAGCCCCTCGGCACTAACCGGGCACGAGCAGTACTTC; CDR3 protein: CASSPSALTGHEQYF
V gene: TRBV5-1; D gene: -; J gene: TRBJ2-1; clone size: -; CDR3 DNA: TGCGCCAGCAGCTTGGCCGGGACTTCAGGAAACAATGAGCAGTTCTTC; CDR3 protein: CASSLAGTSGNNEQFF
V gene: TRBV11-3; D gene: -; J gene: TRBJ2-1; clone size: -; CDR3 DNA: TGTGCCAGCAGCTTAGTCGGAAATGAGCAGTTCTTC; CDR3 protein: CASSLVGNEQFF
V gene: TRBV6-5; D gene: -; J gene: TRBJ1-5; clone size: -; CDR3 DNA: TGTGCCAGCAGTTACCGGCGGGATCAGCCCCAGCATTTT; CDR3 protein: CASSYRRDQPQHF
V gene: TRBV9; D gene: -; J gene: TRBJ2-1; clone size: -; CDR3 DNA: TGTGCCAGCAGCATCCGAGGGGAGCAGTTCTTC; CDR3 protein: CASSIRGEQFF
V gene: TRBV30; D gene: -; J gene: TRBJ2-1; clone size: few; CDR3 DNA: TGTGCCTGGAGTGTACCGGTCAGAAACAATGAGCAGTTCTTC; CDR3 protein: CAWSVPVRNNEQFF